Presented here are 7 T cell receptor beta chains from one specimen sequenced in a study of siplizumab effects on memory and regulatory T cells. TCRdb's copy holds only in-frame clones and misses some; the assay was immunoSEQ multiplex PCR. Among approximately 13,000 clones listed, 40% were seen once. A roughly 6-day coculture at 37°C was performed with the mixed lymphocyte reaction cells. Antigen specificity for these receptors is unknown. The sample comprised CFSE-low (dividing) CD8+ T cells sorted from an allogeneic mixed lymphocyte reaction. The receptors originated from a human donor in good health; the cells came from an allogeneic mixed lymphocyte reaction.

This clone was recorded a few times. The chain uses TRBV19 and TRBJ1-1, with TRBD1 matching over 11 bases. CDR1 and CDR2 (germline): LNHDA, SQIVND (reference sequence). This CDR3 is built from 12 residues. Losses at the gene ends were 10 bases for V and 5 bases for J; bases not matched to a gene: 3. The CDR3 DNA is TGTGCCATTGGGACAGGGGGGACTGAAGCTTTCTTT. It encodes CAIGTGGTEAFF.

This clone was found many times. The chain joins TRBV7-3 to TRBJ1-1, with 12 bases lining up with TRBD1. Germline trimming cut 5 bases from V and 0 bases from J; bases unmatched to any gene: 4. CDR1 is SGHTA, CDR2 FQGTGA, per germline. CDR3 size: 16 residues. The DNA for the CDR3 is TGTGCCAGCAGCGTAGGGACAGGGGGCATGAACACTGAAGCTTTCTTT. Encoded protein: CASSVGTGGMNTEAFF.

The chain combines TRBV5-5 with TRBJ1-1; D unclear. The germline gives CDR1 SGHKS, CDR2 YYEKEE (reference sequence). This CDR3 is 12 amino acids long. V shed 6 bases and J shed 5 bases, with 11 bases lying between them. CDR3 in amino acids: CASINQGTEAFF. The CDR3, as DNA: TGTGCCAGCATCAACCAAGGGACTGAAGCTTTCTTT.

The chain carries TRBV13 and TRBJ2-3, with 8 bases matching TRBD1. Trimming at V came to 5 bases and at J to 5 bases, leaving 6 bases not matched to a gene. CDR3 length equals 14 residues. Germline V CDR1 and CDR2: PRHDT, FYEKMQ (reference sequence). The chain's CDR3 is CASSQAGGVDTQYF. CDR3 DNA sequence: TGTGCCAGCAGCCAAGCAGGGGGCGTAGATACGCAGTATTTT.

This clone appeared a few times. V usage is TRBV4-1 and J usage is TRBJ2-5; the match to TRBD2 covers 12 bases. CDR3 length: 20 amino acids. Germline CDR1 reads MGHRA; CDR2 reads YSYEKL. The V segment lost 3 bases and the J segment 1 base; nucleotides outside the gene matches: 15. The CDR3 DNA reads as TGCGCCAGCAGCCACGTGGGGTCTAGCGGGAGGGCCGCAGGCCAAGAGACCCAGTACTTC. It yields the protein CASSHVGSSGRAAGQETQYF.

The rearrangement joins TRBV7-6 to TRBJ2-2; D is unresolved. Per germline, CDR1 SGHVS and CDR2 FNYEAQ. The CDR3 runs 16 residues. Between the trimmed V and J ends, which lost 0 bases and 7 bases, there was a span of 15 bases. The CDR3 protein is CASSLAADGDVGELFF. The CDR3 nucleotides read TGTGCCAGCAGCTTAGCGGCTGACGGAGACGTCGGGGAGCTGTTTTTT.

The chain carries TRBV9 and TRBJ1-1; D is unresolved. The germline gives CDR1 SGDLS, CDR2 YYNGEE. Trimming took 2 bases from V and 4 from J, leaving 12 bases between them. The CDR3 runs to 14 residues. CDR3 amino acids: CASSVEWASTEAFF. The DNA for the CDR3 is TGTGCCAGCAGCGTCGAATGGGCAAGCACTGAAGCTTTCTTT. Full variable domain (missing parts from reference TRBV9 and TRBJ1-1): DSGVTQTPKHLITATGQRVTLRCSPRSGDLSVYWYQQSLDQGLQFLIQYYNGEERAKGNILERFSAQQFPDLHSELNLSSLELGDSALYFCASSVEWASTEAFFGQGTRLTVV.